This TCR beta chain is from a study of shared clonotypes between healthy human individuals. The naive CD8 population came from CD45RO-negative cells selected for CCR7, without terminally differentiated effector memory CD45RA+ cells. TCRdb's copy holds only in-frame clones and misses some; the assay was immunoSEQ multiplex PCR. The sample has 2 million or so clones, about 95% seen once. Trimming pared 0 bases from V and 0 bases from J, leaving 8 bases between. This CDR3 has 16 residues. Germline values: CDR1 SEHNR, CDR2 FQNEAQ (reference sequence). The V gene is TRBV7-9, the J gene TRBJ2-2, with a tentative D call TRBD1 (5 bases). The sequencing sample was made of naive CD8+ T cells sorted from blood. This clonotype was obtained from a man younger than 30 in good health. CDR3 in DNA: TGTGCCAGCAGCTTAGCAGGGGCCGCGAACACCGGGGAGCTGTTTTTT. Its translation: CASSLAGAANTGELFF.